Listed here are 23 T cell receptor beta chains from one sample, sequenced in a study of low-dose radiotherapy and immunotherapy resistance in tumors. First-strand cDNA used TRAV- and TRBV-specific primers, covering alpha and beta chains. The authors ran around 19 PCR cycles to amplify TCRs with a constant-region primer and V-primer adapter. TCRdb itself ran the reads through MiXCR, one entry per CDR3 protein. Here the sample spans roughly 10,000 distinct CDR3 sequences, about 62% being singletons. These receptors originate from a human donor with advanced metastatic prostate, ovarian, gallbladder or colorectal cancer (not recorded which). This table probably holds off-target reads from a library built for another chain.

The rearrangement joins TRBV11-2 to TRBJ1-5; D unclear. The CDR3 spans 13 residues. Trimming removed 1 base from V and 4 bases from J, with 5 bases in between. Germline V lookup: CDR1 SGHAT, CDR2 FQNNGV. CDR3 nucleotide sequence: TGTGCCAGCAGCTTAGGCCAGAATCAGCCCCAGCATTTT. Its translation is CASSLGQNQPQHF.

The genes are TRBV6-2 or TRBV6-3 and TRBJ2-2; 11 bases match TRBD1. The V gene's germline CDR1 is MNHEY and CDR2 SVGEGT. This CDR3 region has 16 residues. Trimming removed 6 bases from V and 4 bases from J; junction bases left unmatched: 7. CDR3 loop: CASSPGTGGFTGELFF. CDR3 bases: TGTGCCAGCAGCCCCGGGACAGGGGGTTTCACCGGGGAGCTGTTTTTT.

The genes are TRBV2 and TRBJ2-1; D is perhaps TRBD1 (6 bases). This CDR3 is 14 amino acids long. The ends were cut back, 9 bases at V and 5 bases at J, with 17 bases in the middle. Germline V gene lookup returns CDR1 SNHLY and CDR2 FYNNEI. The CDR3 reads CASTVDSGDNEQFF. CDR3 bases: TGTGCCAGTACCGTGGACAGTGGCGACAATGAGCAGTTCTTC.

A single count supports this clonotype. The genes are TRBV3-1 and TRBJ2-1; TRBD2 might be the D (6 bases). CDR3 length equals 12 residues. Looked up from germline, CDR1 is LGHDT and CDR2 is YNNKEL (reference sequence). V lost 4 bases and J lost 8, with 9 bases in between. CDR3 loop: CASSPSGDEQFF. Written as DNA, the CDR3 is TGTGCCAGCAGCCCCTCGGGGGATGAGCAGTTCTTC.

The CDR3 DNA follows: TGTGCCATCAGTGATGGGATTTCCTACGAGCAGTACTTC. Encoded protein: CAISDGISYEQYF. The genes are TRBV10-3 and TRBJ2-7; D gene uncertain. V lost 3 bases to trimming and J lost 1 base, with 7 bases between them. Germline V gene data show CDR1 as ENHRY and CDR2 as SYGVKD. This CDR3 has 13 residues.

This rearrangement joins TRBV6-2 or TRBV6-3 to TRBJ1-5; the D is unclear. This CDR3 comprises 14 residues. Trimming took off 0 bases at V and 4 bases at J, with 7 bases between the two ends. Germline CDR1 reads MNHEY; CDR2 reads SVGEGT. The CDR3 reads CASSYSSENQPQHF. The CDR3, as DNA: TGTGCCAGCAGTTACTCGAGTGAGAATCAGCCCCAGCATTTT.

The V gene is TRBV28, the J gene TRBJ1-5; a possible D gene is TRBD1 (5 bases). Germline CDR1 reads MDHEN; CDR2 reads SYDVKM. Trimming stripped 9 bases from V and 6 bases from J, with 18 bases between. This CDR3 has 14 amino acids. The CDR3 loop is CASNPRGFSQPQHF. CDR3 nucleotide sequence: TGTGCCAGTAATCCACGGGGGTTCTCTCAGCCCCAGCATTTT.

The chain couples TRBV5-1 to TRBJ2-7, with a tentative D call TRBD1 (6 bases). The CDR3 is made up of 14 amino acids. The germline V and J ends were trimmed by 3 bases and 4 bases, with 14 bases remaining between them. Germline V gene sequence: CDR1 SGHRS, CDR2 YFSETQ. For the CDR3, the DNA is TGCGCCAGCAGCTCTACAGGGAGAATTTACGAGCAGTACTTC. It yields the protein CASSSTGRIYEQYF.

The V and J genes are TRBV20-1 and TRBJ2-1; 12 bases fit TRBD2. CDR1 and CDR2 from the germline V gene are DFQATT and SNEGSKA (reference sequence). CDR3 length: 17 amino acids. V was pared by 6 bases and J by 6 bases, with 15 bases of the junction left unmatched. The CDR3 DNA reads TGCAGTGCGAGCGGACTAGCGGGACCCCTTGGAACCAATGAGCAGTTCTTC. Protein sequence: CSASGLAGPLGTNEQFF.

This clonotype counts as large. The chain employs TRBV9 and TRBJ2-7; 8 nucleotides line up with TRBD2. The ends lost 3 bases at V and 5 bases at J; junction bases unmatched: 7. CDR3 length equals 14 residues. Germline values: CDR1 SGDLS, CDR2 YYNGEE. The CDR3 region has the DNA TGTGCCAGCAGCGACGGGGGGGGTCGCCACGAGCAGTACTTC. Its protein is CASSDGGGRHEQYF.

The chain carries TRBV29-1 and TRBJ2-7, with 11 bases aligning to TRBD2. From germline, CDR1 is SQVTM and CDR2 ANQGSEA. The CDR3 loop spans 13 amino acids. V shed 7 bases, J shed 0 bases, and the junction held 2 bases outside the gene matches. The CDR3 nucleotides read TGCAGCGCTAGCGGGAGGAGCTCCTACGAGCAGTACTTC. Its protein product is CSASGRSSYEQYF.

The J gene is TRBJ2-5, the V gene TRBV6-1; TRBD1 matches at 10 bases. Germline V gene sequence: CDR1 MNHNS, CDR2 SASEGT. With V trimmed by 5 bases and J by 2 bases, 2 bases remained unmatched. This CDR3 contains 14 residues. CDR3 loop: CASSLDRGQETQYF. CDR3 in DNA: TGTGCCAGCAGTCTGGACAGGGGGCAAGAGACCCAGTACTTC.

The CDR3 region has the DNA TGTGCCAGCTCCCGAGCAGCGGGAGGGCACTACAATGAGCAGTTCTTC. Its protein is CASSRAAGGHYNEQFF. V and J are TRBV18 and TRBJ2-1, with TRBD2 matching 10 bases. Germline V gene lookup returns CDR1 KGHSH and CDR2 LQKENI. CDR3 length: 16 amino acids. J gave up 3 bases and V 6 bases, and 8 bases lay outside the gene matches.

The chain combines TRBV28 with TRBJ1-3, with D possibly matching TRBD1 (5 bases). Trimming took 4 bases from V and 3 from J, leaving 7 bases between them. The CDR3 totals 13 residues. Looked up from germline, CDR1 is MDHEN and CDR2 is SYDVKM. The DNA for the CDR3 is TGTGCCAGCAGTTACGACAGTGGAAACACCATATATTTT. Protein: CASSYDSGNTIYF.

This clonotype has just a few counts. The chain has TRBV28 and TRBJ2-3, with D possibly TRBD2 on 5 matching bases. Germline loops: CDR1 MDHEN, CDR2 SYDVKM. The CDR3 is 10 residues long. Here the CDR3 reads CASGAGTQYF. CDR3 DNA: TGTGCGAGCGGCGCGGGTACGCAGTATTTT. Based on the CDR3 plus reference TRBV28 and TRBJ2-3, the full variable domain is DVKVTQSSRYLVKRTGEKVFLECVQDMDHENMFWYRQDPGLGLRLIYFSYDVKMKEKGDIPEGYSVSREKKERFSLILESASTNQTSMYLCASGAGTQYFGPGTRLTVL.

The genes are TRBV20-1 and TRBJ1-4; the D gene is possibly TRBD1 (5 bases). Trimming left V 6 bases short and J 7 bases short, with 21 bases between. This CDR3 spans 15 amino acids. Germline V gene data show CDR1 as DFQATT and CDR2 as SNEGSKA (reference sequence). CDR3 sequence reads: CSAPGGSGSSEKLFF. The CDR3 nucleotides read TGCAGTGCACCCGGGGGGTCCGGGTCGAGTGAAAAACTGTTTTTT.

The CDR3 is CASSPNPSETQYF. DNA for the CDR3: TGTGCCAGCTCACCAAATCCGTCAGAGACCCAGTACTTC. V is TRBV18 and J is TRBJ2-5; D uncertain. V dropped 2 bases and J dropped 4 bases, with 8 bases sitting between them. The CDR3 totals 13 residues. Per germline, CDR1 KGHSH and CDR2 LQKENI.

The chain recombines TRBV7-9 with TRBJ2-2; no definite D call. Deletions cut 4 bases from V and 6 bases from J, with 12 bases between. Germline CDR1 is SEHNR and CDR2 is FQNEAQ (reference sequence). The CDR3 covers 14 residues. This CDR3 reads CASSSPMQAGELFF. The CDR3 region has the DNA TGTGCCAGCAGCTCCCCTATGCAGGCCGGGGAGCTGTTTTTT.

V is TRBV5-1 and J is TRBJ2-1; 9 nucleotides align to TRBD1. This CDR3 has 15 residues. Germline lookup yields CDR1 SGHRS and CDR2 YFSETQ. Trimming cost V 5 bases and J 4 bases; bases outside gene matches: 7. The CDR3 sequence is CASSIDRGDYNEQFF. The DNA of the CDR3 is TGCGCCAGCAGTATAGACAGGGGGGATTACAATGAGCAGTTCTTC.

This clonotype occurred a few times. V gene TRBV10-3 combines with J gene TRBJ2-3; 8 positions match TRBD2. V shed 8 bases and J 8 bases; nucleotides not matched to a gene: 15. Looked up from germline, CDR1 is ENHRY and CDR2 is SYGVKD. The CDR3 totals 15 residues. The DNA for the CDR3 is TGTGCCATCGGTATCCCGGGAGGGCGATGGGTTACGCAGTATTTT. This translates into CAIGIPGGRWVTQYF.

The rearrangement joins TRBV10-3 to TRBJ1-1; D possibly corresponds to TRBD1 (6 bases). The germline V gene encodes CDR1 ENHRY and CDR2 SYGVKD. V lost 6 bases, J lost 0 bases, and 14 bases lay in between. This CDR3 has 15 amino acids. CDR3 nucleotides: TGTGCCATCAGGAATATGACAGGCCTGAACACTGAAGCTTTCTTT. Translation gives CAIRNMTGLNTEAFF.

The CDR3 DNA sequence: TGTGCCATCAGTGTTCTGGAACAAGAGACCCAGTACTTC. Amino acids: CAISVLEQETQYF. The chain uses TRBV10-3 and TRBJ2-5; no clear D gene. V lost 4 bases to trimming and J lost 2 bases, with 8 bases between them. Germline V gene data show CDR1 as ENHRY and CDR2 as SYGVKD. The CDR3 spans 13 residues.

This chain joins TRBV18 and TRBJ1-3, with D possibly matching TRBD1 (5 bases). The CDR3 has 15 amino acids. Between the trimmed V and J ends, which lost 4 bases and 0 bases, there was a span of 10 bases. The V gene's germline CDR1 is KGHSH and CDR2 LQKENI. This CDR3 is CASSLTGVSGNTIYF. The CDR3 bases are TGTGCCAGCTCACTAACAGGAGTCTCTGGAAACACCATATATTTT.